These 27 T cell receptor beta chains were sequenced from one sample in a study of blood T cell repertoires in COVID-19. Clones were sequenced by immunoSEQ multiplex PCR, and TCRdb holds only the in-frame ones, with some missing. The table records about 26,000 clones, roughly 90% of them present only once. The sample was peripheral blood. These receptor sequences come from a human donor in a cohort sampled during active COVID-19.

V is TRBV2 and J is TRBJ2-4; TRBD1 is a possible D gene (6 bases). The CDR3 is made up of 17 amino acids. Looked up from germline, CDR1 is SNHLY and CDR2 is FYNNEI. Trimming left V 6 bases short and J 0 bases short, with 18 bases between. CDR3 protein: CASRFGGGQRAKNIQYF. CDR3 bases: TGTGCCAGCAGATTTGGGGGCGGACAACGAGCCAAAAACATTCAGTACTTC.

V is TRBV20-1 and J is TRBJ2-7; D unclear. In germline, CDR1 is DFQATT, CDR2 SNEGSKA (reference sequence). This CDR3 has 10 amino acids. Trimming took 6 bases from V and 5 from J, leaving 8 bases between them. The CDR3 spells CSANINEQYF. The DNA of the CDR3 is TGCAGTGCAAACATCAACGAGCAGTACTTC.

The rearrangement links TRBV3-1 (or the pseudogene TRBV3-2) to TRBJ1-2, with 9 nucleotides matching TRBD1. Trimming took 1 base from V and 3 from J; bases not matched to a gene: 3. The CDR3 totals 15 residues. Germline lookup yields CDR1 LGHDT and CDR2 YNNKEL (reference sequence). The CDR3 DNA reads TGTGCCAGCAGCCAAGCGGACAGGGGTTACTATGGCTACACCTTC. It translates to CASSQADRGYYGYTF.

The genes are TRBV3-1 (or the pseudogene TRBV3-2) and TRBJ1-3; D unclear. This CDR3 has 15 residues. Germline-derived CDR1 and CDR2 are LGHDT and YNNKEL (reference sequence). The V and J ends lost 1 base and 4 bases respectively, with 11 bases between them. CDR3 DNA: TGTGCCAGCAGCCAAGTGAGCGGTCCGGGAAACACCATATATTTT. Amino acids: CASSQVSGPGNTIYF.

The gene calls are TRBV7-9 and TRBJ1-6; 8 bases are shared with TRBD1. V trimming: 5 bases; J trimming: 7 bases; junction bases outside the gene matches: 10. The CDR3 covers 16 residues. Germline V gene lookup returns CDR1 SEHNR and CDR2 FQNEAQ (reference sequence). The DNA for the CDR3 is TGTGCCAGCAGCGCGAGCAGGGGGCAACAAAATTCACCCCTCCACTTT. It translates to CASSASRGQQNSPLHF.

This chain uses TRBV19 with TRBJ2-1, with TRBD2 matching over 10 bases. The CDR3 extends over 15 amino acids. Germline-derived CDR1 and CDR2 are LNHDA and SQIVND (reference sequence). With V trimmed by 7 bases and J by 10 bases, 13 bases remained unmatched. The CDR3 DNA is TGTGCCAGTACCGCCCCCAGCGGGAGGGTGAAAGAGCAGTTCTTC. Protein product: CASTAPSGRVKEQFF.

J is TRBJ2-5 and V is TRBV5-4; TRBD2 matches at 8 bases. Germline trimming cut 0 bases from V and 2 bases from J; bases unmatched to any gene: 6. This CDR3 comprises 16 residues. Germline assignment: CDR1 SGHNT and CDR2 YYREEE (reference sequence). The CDR3 nucleotides are TGTGCCAGCAGCTTGGCTGGCGGGAGGAGTCAAGAGACCCAGTACTTC. This gives the protein CASSLAGGRSQETQYF. Combining the CDR3 with reference TRBV5-4 and TRBJ2-5 gives the whole variable domain ETGVTQSPTHLIKTRGQQVTLRCSSQSGHNTVSWYQQALGQGPQFIFQYYREEENGRGNFPPRFSGLQFPNYSSELNVNALELDDSALYLCASSLAGGRSQETQYFGPGTRLLVL.

This clone was detected a few times. The V and J genes are TRBV5-6 and TRBJ2-1, with D perhaps matching TRBD2 (6 bases). Trimming left V 2 bases short and J 8 bases short, with 14 bases between. The germline gives CDR1 SGHDT, CDR2 YYEEEE. The CDR3 extends over 14 amino acids. As DNA, the CDR3 is TGTGCCAGCAGCTTCCTCTCTGGGGGGTATGAGCAGTTCTTC. Translation gives CASSFLSGGYEQFF. Supplemented by reference TRBV5-6 and TRBJ2-1, the full variable domain reads DAGVTQSPTHLIKTRGQQVTLRCSPKSGHDTVSWYQQALGQGPQFIFQYYEEEERQRGNFPDRFSGHQFPNYSSELNVNALLLGDSALYLCASSFLSGGYEQFFGPGTRLTVL.

The chain has TRBV18 and TRBJ2-3; no clear D. This CDR3 region has 13 residues. Between the trimmed V and J ends, which lost 4 bases and 0 bases, there was a span of 5 bases. The germline CDR1 and CDR2 sequences are KGHSH and LQKENI. CDR3 protein: CASSHSSTDTQYF. The CDR3 DNA reads TGTGCCAGCTCACACAGTAGCACAGATACGCAGTATTTT.

The chain couples TRBV28 to TRBJ2-2, with D possibly TRBD2 on 6 matching bases. Trimming pared 10 bases from V and 4 bases from J, leaving 19 bases between. The CDR3 totals 15 residues. Germline lookup yields CDR1 MDHEN and CDR2 SYDVKM. CDR3 residues: CATRPGDAGTGELFF. The CDR3 DNA reads as TGTGCCACCAGGCCGGGAGATGCGGGCACCGGGGAGCTGTTTTTT.

V is TRBV29-1 and J is TRBJ2-1; 9 nucleotides match TRBD2. Per germline, CDR1 SQVTM and CDR2 ANQGSEA. This CDR3 is 13 amino acids long. Losses at the gene ends were 4 bases for V and 10 bases for J; bases not matched to a gene: 8. CDR3: CSVGTSGPREQFF. The DNA for the CDR3 is TGCAGCGTTGGAACTAGCGGGCCCAGGGAGCAGTTCTTC.

The J gene is TRBJ2-3, the V gene TRBV19; 8 bases line up with TRBD1. The CDR3 contains 16 residues. Germline loops: CDR1 LNHDA, CDR2 SQIVND (reference sequence). V lost 6 bases and J lost 2; bases outside the gene matches: 10. CDR3 sequence: CASRFNGQGFTDTQYF. The CDR3 DNA follows: TGTGCCAGTAGGTTCAACGGACAGGGTTTCACAGATACGCAGTATTTT.

J is TRBJ2-5 and V is TRBV11-2, with D unclear. This CDR3 is 12 amino acids long. Germline assignment: CDR1 SGHAT and CDR2 FQNNGV. V was pared by 10 bases and J by 7 bases, with 16 bases between. CDR3 residues: CATARVDGTQYF. In DNA form, the CDR3 reads TGTGCCACCGCCCGGGTCGACGGGACCCAGTACTTC. The whole variable domain, filled in from reference TRBV11-2 and TRBJ2-5, reads EAGVAQSPRYKIIEKRQSVAFWCNPISGHATLYWYQQILGQGPKLLIQFQNNGVVDDSQLPKDRFSAERLKGVDSTLKIQPAKLEDSAVYLCATARVDGTQYFGPGTRLLVL.

This clone was recorded once. The V gene is TRBV19, the J gene TRBJ1-1, with 10 nucleotides matching TRBD1. Trimming cost V 4 bases and J 3 bases; bases outside gene matches: 8. The CDR3 length is 16 residues. CDR1 and CDR2 from the germline V gene are LNHDA and SQIVND (reference sequence). For the CDR3, the DNA is TGTGCCAGTAGTAGGACAGGGGGTGGGACCCACACTGAAGCTTTCTTT. Its protein product is CASSRTGGGTHTEAFF.

The chain employs TRBV5-5 and TRBJ2-7; no definite D call. Germline CDR1 reads SGHKS; CDR2 reads YYEKEE (reference sequence). The CDR3 totals 14 residues. Between the trimmed V and J ends, which lost 0 bases and 0 bases, there was a span of 7 bases. The CDR3 here is CASSLDINSYEQYF. The CDR3 DNA reads TGTGCCAGCAGCTTGGACATAAACTCCTACGAGCAGTACTTC.

The chain links TRBV15 to TRBJ1-3; 7 positions match TRBD1. CDR3 length: 16 residues. The germline gives CDR1 LNHNV, CDR2 YYDKDF (reference sequence). J was trimmed by 0 bases and V by 1 base; bases with no gene match: 3. This CDR3 reads CATSRGRGDSGNTIYF. The DNA of the CDR3 is TGTGCCACCAGCAGAGGCAGGGGGGACTCTGGAAACACCATATATTTT.

The CDR3 reads CASSPGAGRTDTQYF. The DNA of the CDR3 is TGTGCCAGCTCACCCGGGGCGGGACGCACAGATACGCAGTATTTT. This chain connects TRBV18 to TRBJ2-3; possibly TRBD2 for D (6 bases). Trimming stripped 3 bases from V and 1 base from J, with 11 bases between. This CDR3 has 15 residues. The germline gives CDR1 KGHSH, CDR2 LQKENI.

This chain uses TRBV2 with TRBJ1-5, with 7 bases identical to TRBD1. After removal of 9 bases from V and 1 base from J, the junction contained 15 bases not matched to a gene. Germline loops: CDR1 SNHLY, CDR2 FYNNEI. The CDR3 is 17 amino acids. CDR3 nucleotide sequence: TGTGCCAGTACCCTGGGAGCGCAGGGGGACAGCAATCAGCCCCAGCATTTT. Translating it yields CASTLGAQGDSNQPQHF.

V is TRBV5-1 and J is TRBJ2-6; D possibly corresponds to TRBD1 (6 bases). V lost 4 bases and J lost 4, with 24 bases in between. Germline CDR1 is SGHRS and CDR2 is YFSETQ. The CDR3 has 19 amino acids. CDR3 in amino acids: CASSTDPSGEGGGANVLTF. The CDR3 coding sequence is TGCGCCAGCAGCACGGACCCCTCAGGGGAAGGGGGAGGGGCCAACGTCCTGACTTTC.

This chain joins TRBV7-9 and TRBJ1-5; D might be TRBD1 (5 bases). The CDR3 consists of 17 residues. Germline V gives CDR1 SEHNR, CDR2 FQNEAQ (reference sequence). Between the trimmed V and J ends, which lost 1 base and 10 bases, there was a span of 23 bases. CDR3: CASSLGGVLLVRAPQHF. The CDR3 DNA reads as TGTGCCAGCAGCTTAGGGGGGGTGTTGTTGGTCAGGGCTCCCCAGCATTTT.

This chain links TRBV10-3 with TRBJ1-1; 9 bases are a match to TRBD1. The CDR3 is made up of 14 amino acids. The V gene end was trimmed by 5 bases and the J gene end by 3 bases; junction bases not matched to a gene: 4. From germline, CDR1 is ENHRY and CDR2 SYGVKD. CDR3 residues: CAISSGQGYTEAFF. In DNA, the CDR3 is TGTGCCATCAGTTCGGGACAGGGCTACACTGAAGCTTTCTTT.

This sequence joins TRBV6-5 and TRBJ2-3, with 7 bases aligning to TRBD2. The CDR3 length is 13 residues. The junction had 4 bases not matched to a gene; V was cut back by 4 bases and J by 6 bases. The germline V gene has CDR1 MNHEY and CDR2 SVGAGI. The CDR3 reads CASSSRGLDTQYF. Written as DNA, the CDR3 is TGTGCCAGCAGTTCGCGGGGGTTGGATACGCAGTATTTT.

The rearrangement links TRBV29-1 to TRBJ1-2, with a possible D match to TRBD1 (6 bases). The CDR3 sequence is 12 residues long. V lost 7 bases to trimming and J lost 4 bases, with 13 bases between them. Germline V CDR1 and CDR2: SQVTM, ANQGSEA. The DNA of the CDR3 is TGCAGCGACCCACAGGGATTCTATGGCTACACCTTC. It specifies CSDPQGFYGYTF.

The gene calls are TRBV11-2 and TRBJ1-6; tentative D call: TRBD1 (5 bases). With 5 bases removed from V and 6 bases from J, the gap between germline ends came to 17 bases. The germline V gene encodes CDR1 SGHAT and CDR2 FQNNGV. This CDR3 spans 16 amino acids. CDR3 loop: CASSTFEGRSNSPLHF. The DNA of the CDR3 is TGTGCCAGCAGCACCTTCGAGGGGAGGAGTAATTCACCCCTCCACTTT.

The rearrangement uses TRBV9 and TRBJ2-5, with no clear D. CDR1 is SGDLS and CDR2 is YYNGEE in the germline V gene. V lost 7 bases and J 2 bases, leaving 6 bases between the germline ends. The CDR3 length is 11 residues. This CDR3 reads CASETQETQYF. The CDR3 bases are TGTGCCAGCGAGACACAAGAGACCCAGTACTTC. Complete variable domain (other parts from reference TRBV9 and TRBJ2-5): DSGVTQTPKHLITATGQRVTLRCSPRSGDLSVYWYQQSLDQGLQFLIQYYNGEERAKGNILERFSAQQFPDLHSELNLSSLELGDSALYFCASETQETQYFGPGTRLLVL.

V is TRBV9 and J is TRBJ1-4; weak D call: TRBD1 (5 bases). This CDR3 contains 16 residues. V dropped 4 bases and J dropped 2 bases, with 15 bases sitting between them. Germline CDR1 SGDLS, CDR2 YYNGEE. CDR3 loop: CASSSSYGGTNEKLFF. CDR3 sequence (DNA): TGTGCCAGCAGCTCCTCCTACGGGGGGACTAATGAAAAACTGTTTTTT.

This clone was seen only once. CDR3: CASSPEGPSTDTQYF. The CDR3 region has the DNA TGTGCCAGCTCACCGGAGGGACCAAGCACAGATACGCAGTATTTT. The rearrangement joins TRBV18 to TRBJ2-3, with a possible D match to TRBD2 (6 bases). There are 15 residues in the CDR3. V shed 3 bases and J shed 0 bases, with 10 bases lying between them. CDR1 is KGHSH, CDR2 LQKENI, per germline.